These 3 T cell receptor beta chains were sequenced from one sample in a study of T-cell memory formation after mild COVID-19. TCRdb redid the calling of the 5' RACE reads with MiXCR, one entry per CDR3 protein. The table records hundreds of thousands of distinct CDR3 sequences, roughly a fifth of them present only once. Sequenced material: PBMCs or a T cell subset sorted from them (not recorded which). These receptors were obtained from an adult woman who had mild COVID-19 (a few samples of this study predate the infection). Cell type and time point are not known.

The rearrangement links TRBV5-1 to TRBJ1-1; TRBD1 might be the D (5 bases). This CDR3 is 15 amino acids long. Trimming took 1 base from V and 1 from J, leaving 11 bases between them. The germline CDR1 and CDR2 sequences are SGHRS and YFSETQ. Here the CDR3 DNA reads TGCGCCAGCAGCTTGTTTGGAGGGACGAACACTGAAGCTTTCTTT. This gives the protein CASSLFGGTNTEAFF.

The V and J genes are TRBV24-1 and TRBJ2-1; 7 bases map to TRBD1. CDR1 is KGHDR, CDR2 SFDVKD, per germline. V lost 3 bases and J lost 5; bases outside the gene matches: 6. This CDR3 has 15 amino acids. The CDR3: CATSDAGTADNEQFF. The CDR3 coding sequence is TGTGCCACCAGTGATGCCGGGACAGCCGACAATGAGCAGTTCTTC.

This clonotype was recorded a few times. The rearrangement joins TRBV6-2 or TRBV6-3 to TRBJ2-1, with a tentative D call TRBD2 (6 bases). The CDR3 consists of 14 residues. Trimming removed 6 bases at V and 2 bases at J, with 11 bases between. Germline CDR1 reads MNHEY; CDR2 reads SVGEGT. The CDR3 bases are TGTGCCAGCAGAATAGCGGTCCCCTACAATGAGCAGTTCTTC. As protein: CASRIAVPYNEQFF.